Included here is one T cell receptor beta chain sequence, with context. The sample is drawn from a study of T-cell memory formation after mild COVID-19. Using its own MiXCR run on the 5' RACE reads, TCRdb lists one record per CDR3 protein. The sample lists a few hundred thousand distinct CDR3 sequences, 20% to 25% occurring once. Germline-derived CDR1 and CDR2 are LNHDA and SQIVND (reference sequence). This CDR3 contains 13 residues. Trimming shortened V by 6 bases and J by 7 bases, and 13 bases separated the two germline ends. This rearrangement joins TRBV19 to TRBJ1-5, with D possibly TRBD1 on 5 matching bases. This TCR derives from a man between 18 and 35 years old who had mild COVID-19 (a few samples of this study predate the infection). Cell type and time point are not known. Source material: PBMCs or a T cell subset sorted from them (not recorded which). CDR3 sequence (DNA): TGTGCCAGTAGCGGGACGGCGGGACAGCCCCAGCATTTT. This gives the protein CASSGTAGQPQHF.